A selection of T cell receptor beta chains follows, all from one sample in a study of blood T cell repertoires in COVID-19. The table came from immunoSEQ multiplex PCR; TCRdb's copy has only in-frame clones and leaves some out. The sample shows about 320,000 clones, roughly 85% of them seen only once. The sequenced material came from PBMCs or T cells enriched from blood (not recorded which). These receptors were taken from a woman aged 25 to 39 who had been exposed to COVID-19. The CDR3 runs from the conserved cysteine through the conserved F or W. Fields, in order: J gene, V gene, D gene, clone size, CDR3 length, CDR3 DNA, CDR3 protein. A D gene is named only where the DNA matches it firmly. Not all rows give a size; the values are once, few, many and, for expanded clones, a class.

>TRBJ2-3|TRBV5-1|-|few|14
TGCGCCAGCAGCAAGACAGCTAGCACAGATACGCAGTATTTT
CASSKTASTDTQYF
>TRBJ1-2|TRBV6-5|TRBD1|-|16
TGTGCCAGCAGTTACTCGAAGGGACAGGGAGGTTGGGGCTACACCTTC
CASSYSKGQGGWGYTF
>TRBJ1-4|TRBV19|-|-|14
TGTGCCAGTAGTATGAGGGGGTTTAATGAAAAACTGTTTTTT
CASSMRGFNEKLFF
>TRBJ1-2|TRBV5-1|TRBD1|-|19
TGCGCCAGCAGCTTGCCGGGACAGGGGGCAGTTCGTTCTTCTCGTGGCTACACCTTC
CASSLPGQGAVRSSRGYTF
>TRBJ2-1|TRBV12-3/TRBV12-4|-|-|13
TGTGCCAGCAGTTTCCCTAATAACGATGAGCAGTTCTTC
CASSFPNNDEQFF
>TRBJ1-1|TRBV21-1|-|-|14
TGTGCCACCTCCTACAGGGAGCGGAACACTGAAGCTTTCTTT
CATSYRERNTEAFF
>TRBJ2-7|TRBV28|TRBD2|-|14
TGTGCCAGCAGTGAACAGCGGGGAAGCCTCGAGCAGTACTTC
CASSEQRGSLEQYF
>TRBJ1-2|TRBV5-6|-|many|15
TGTGCCAGCAGCCGGAAGGGCAGGGGCGACTATGGCTACACCTTC
CASSRKGRGDYGYTF
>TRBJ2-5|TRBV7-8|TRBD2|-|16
TGTGCCAGCAGCTTAATCGGCGGGAGGGCCGCAGAGACCCAGTACTTC
CASSLIGGRAAETQYF
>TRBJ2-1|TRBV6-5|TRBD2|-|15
TGTGCCAGCAGTTCGTTCGGGGGGGTGCTCAATGAGCAGTTCTTC
CASSSFGGVLNEQFF